The source of this T cell receptor beta chain is a study of cytomegalovirus exposure and HLA in healthy donors. Study observations and caveats: Researchers reported that a few CMV-associated chains were confirmed in vitro as CMV antigen-specific.

This clone has only a few counts. Its target is unknown. This CDR3 comprises 12 residues. The ends were cut back, 1 base at V and 3 bases at J, with 3 bases in the middle. CDR1 LNHDA and CDR2 SQIVND come from the germline V gene (reference sequence). Primers for the PCR totalled 60 Vbeta and 13 Jbeta. In the authors' workflow: A follow-up analysis tallied 86 million or so unique TCR beta chains, roughly 11 million shared. Sequencing was performed with immunoSEQ multiplex PCR; in TCRdb, only in-frame clones are kept and a portion is missing. From that table come the V and J calls and clone size; the DNA was used to work out D and trimming. The sample carries more than 85,000 clones, roughly 70% recorded once.

The sample taken for sequencing was PBMCs. The gene calls are TRBV19 and TRBJ1-1; D is undetermined. The TCR originated in a woman between 18 and 30 years old in good health and CMV-seropositive. The CDR3 DNA follows: TGTGCCAGTAGTATAGCGGACACTGAAGCTTTCTTT. Translation gives CASSIADTEAFF.